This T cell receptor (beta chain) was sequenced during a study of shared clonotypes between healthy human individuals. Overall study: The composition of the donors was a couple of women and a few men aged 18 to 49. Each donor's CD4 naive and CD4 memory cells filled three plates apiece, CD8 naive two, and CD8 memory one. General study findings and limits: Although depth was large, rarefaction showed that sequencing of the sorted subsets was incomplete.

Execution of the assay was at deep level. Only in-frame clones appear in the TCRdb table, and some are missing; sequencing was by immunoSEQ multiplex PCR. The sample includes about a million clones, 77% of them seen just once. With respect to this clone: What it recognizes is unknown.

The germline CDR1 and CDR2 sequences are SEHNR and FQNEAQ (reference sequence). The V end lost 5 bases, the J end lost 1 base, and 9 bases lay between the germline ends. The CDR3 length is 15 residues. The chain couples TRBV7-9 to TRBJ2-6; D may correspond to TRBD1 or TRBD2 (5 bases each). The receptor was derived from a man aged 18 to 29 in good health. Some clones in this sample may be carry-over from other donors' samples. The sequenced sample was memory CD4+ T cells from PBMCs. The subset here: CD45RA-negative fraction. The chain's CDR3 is CASSAGTSGANVLTF. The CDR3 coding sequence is TGTGCCAGCAGCGCCGGGACGTCTGGGGCCAACGTCCTGACTTTC.